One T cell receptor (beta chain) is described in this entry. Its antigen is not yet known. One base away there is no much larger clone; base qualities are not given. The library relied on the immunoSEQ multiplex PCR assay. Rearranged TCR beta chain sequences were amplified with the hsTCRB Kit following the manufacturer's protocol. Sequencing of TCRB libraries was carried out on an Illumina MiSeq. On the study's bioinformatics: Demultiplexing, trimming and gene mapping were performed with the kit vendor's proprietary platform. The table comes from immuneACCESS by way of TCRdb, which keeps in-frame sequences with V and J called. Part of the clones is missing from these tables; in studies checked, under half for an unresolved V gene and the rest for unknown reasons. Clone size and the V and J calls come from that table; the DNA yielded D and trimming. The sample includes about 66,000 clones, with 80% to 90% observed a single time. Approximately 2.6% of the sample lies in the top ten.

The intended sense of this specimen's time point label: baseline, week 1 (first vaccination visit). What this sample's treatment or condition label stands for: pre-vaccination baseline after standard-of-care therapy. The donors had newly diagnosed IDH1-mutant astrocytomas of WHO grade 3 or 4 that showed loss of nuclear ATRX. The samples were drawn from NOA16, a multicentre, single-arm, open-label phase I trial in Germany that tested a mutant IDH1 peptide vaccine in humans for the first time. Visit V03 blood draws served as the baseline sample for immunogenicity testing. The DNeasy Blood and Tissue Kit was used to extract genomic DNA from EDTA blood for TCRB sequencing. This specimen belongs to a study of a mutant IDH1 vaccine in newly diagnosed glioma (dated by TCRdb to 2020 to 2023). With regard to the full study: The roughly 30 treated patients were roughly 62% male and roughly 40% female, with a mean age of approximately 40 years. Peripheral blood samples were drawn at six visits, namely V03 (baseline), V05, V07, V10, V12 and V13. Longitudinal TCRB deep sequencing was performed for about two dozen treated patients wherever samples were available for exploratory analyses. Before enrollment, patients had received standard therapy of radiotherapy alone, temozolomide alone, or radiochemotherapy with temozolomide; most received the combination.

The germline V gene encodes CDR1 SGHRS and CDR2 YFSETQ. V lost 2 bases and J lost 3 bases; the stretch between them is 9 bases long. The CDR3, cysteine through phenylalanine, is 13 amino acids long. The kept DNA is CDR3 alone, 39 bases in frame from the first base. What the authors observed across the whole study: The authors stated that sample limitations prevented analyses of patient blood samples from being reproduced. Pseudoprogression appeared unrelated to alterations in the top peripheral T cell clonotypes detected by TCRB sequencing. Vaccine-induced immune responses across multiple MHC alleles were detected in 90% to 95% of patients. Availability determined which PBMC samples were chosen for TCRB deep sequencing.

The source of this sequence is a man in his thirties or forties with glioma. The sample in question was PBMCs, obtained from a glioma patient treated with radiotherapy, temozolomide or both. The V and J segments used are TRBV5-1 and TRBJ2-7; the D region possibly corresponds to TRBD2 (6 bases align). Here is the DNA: TGCGCCAGCAGCTTCGGGGGTGTCTACGAGCAGTACTTC. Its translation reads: CASSFGGVYEQYF.